These T cell receptor beta chains were read from a single sample in a study of Graves' ophthalmopathy and Graves' hyperthyroidism. MiXCR was run by TCRdb on the multiplex PCR reads, yielding one entry per CDR3 protein. Found here are approximately 500,000 distinct CDR3 sequences, about 15% of them singletons; the top ten hold 8% to 10%. Sequenced sample: blood. These receptors were obtained from a woman aged 25 to 45 with Graves' ophthalmopathy. The CDR3 runs from the conserved cysteine through the conserved F or W. Fields, in order: J gene, CDR3 length, D gene, V gene, clone size, CDR3 protein, CDR3 DNA. The D gene is left open where the match is weak. Clone size, where shown, is once, few, many, or a class for clones that have expanded.

J gene: TRBJ2-7
CDR3 length: 12
D gene: .
V gene: TRBV4-1
clone size: few
CDR3 protein: CASSQNRSWGNF
CDR3 DNA: TGCGCCAGCAGCCAAAATAGATCGTGGGGAAACTTC

J gene: TRBJ2-3
CDR3 length: 16
D gene: TRBD1
V gene: TRBV6-4
clone size: once
CDR3 protein: CASSHPGQVWTDTQYF
CDR3 DNA: TGTGCCAGCAGTCACCCGGGACAGGTTTGGACAGATACGCAGTATTTT

J gene: TRBJ2-2
CDR3 length: 14
D gene: .
V gene: TRBV20-1
clone size: many
CDR3 protein: CSAREGQGTGELFF
CDR3 DNA: TGCAGTGCTAGAGAGGGACAAGGAACCGGGGAGCTGTTTTTT

J gene: TRBJ1-1
CDR3 length: 11
D gene: .
V gene: TRBV6-5
clone size: many
CDR3 protein: CASRTTAEAFF
CDR3 DNA: TGTGCCAGCAGGACGACAGCGGAAGCTTTCTTT

J gene: TRBJ1-1
CDR3 length: 11
D gene: .
V gene: TRBV29-1
clone size: .
CDR3 protein: CSVVSNTEAFF
CDR3 DNA: TGCAGCGTTGTTTCGAACACTGAAGCTTTCTTT

J gene: TRBJ2-2
CDR3 length: 18
D gene: TRBD1
V gene: TRBV12-3/TRBV12-4
clone size: many
CDR3 protein: CASSPLFTPGQKTGELFF
CDR3 DNA: TGTGCCAGCAGTCCCCTTTTTACGCCGGGACAGAAAACCGGGGAGCTGTTTTTT

J gene: TRBJ1-2
CDR3 length: 14
D gene: TRBD1
V gene: TRBV29-1
clone size: many
CDR3 protein: CSVTGTGGKHGYTF
CDR3 DNA: TGCAGCGTTACCGGCACAGGGGGGAAACATGGCTACACCTTC

J gene: TRBJ2-2
CDR3 length: 14
D gene: .
V gene: TRBV10-3
clone size: many
CDR3 protein: CAISRQGWNGELFF
CDR3 DNA: TGTGCCATCAGTCGGCAGGGGTGGAACGGGGAGCTGTTTTTT

J gene: TRBJ2-5
CDR3 length: 15
D gene: .
V gene: TRBV3-1
clone size: .
CDR3 protein: CASSPQVGAQETQYF
CDR3 DNA: TGTGCCAGCAGCCCACAAGTAGGGGCCCAAGAGACCCAGTACTTC

J gene: TRBJ1-5
CDR3 length: 15
D gene: .
V gene: TRBV24-1
clone size: many
CDR3 protein: CATSDSKRPGSSQHF
CDR3 DNA: TGTGCCACCAGTGATTCCAAACGCCCCGGTTCGAGCCAGCATTTT

J gene: TRBJ1-5
CDR3 length: 19
D gene: TRBD1
V gene: TRBV11-2
clone size: few
CDR3 protein: CASSLEQGAVRYINQPQHF
CDR3 DNA: TGTGCCAGCAGCTTAGAACAGGGGGCGGTCCGATATATCAATCAGCCCCAGCATTTT

J gene: TRBJ2-2
CDR3 length: 14
D gene: .
V gene: TRBV5-1
clone size: many
CDR3 protein: CASQPRTNTGELFF
CDR3 DNA: TGCGCCAGCCAACCCCGAACAAACACCGGGGAGCTGTTTTTT

J gene: TRBJ2-5
CDR3 length: 15
D gene: TRBD2
V gene: TRBV7-2
clone size: .
CDR3 protein: CASSFASGGRETQYF
CDR3 DNA: TGTGCCAGCAGCTTTGCAAGCGGCGGGAGAGAGACCCAGTACTTC

J gene: TRBJ1-1
CDR3 length: 13
D gene: .
V gene: TRBV30
clone size: many
CDR3 protein: CAWSVLGPTEAFF
CDR3 DNA: TGTGCCTGGAGTGTCTTGGGCCCCACTGAAGCTTTCTTT

J gene: TRBJ2-7
CDR3 length: 13
D gene: .
V gene: TRBV6-1
clone size: many
CDR3 protein: CASSQGLAYEQYF
CDR3 DNA: TGTGCCAGCAGTCAGGGTCTAGCCTACGAGCAGTACTTC

J gene: TRBJ1-5
CDR3 length: 14
D gene: .
V gene: TRBV2
clone size: many
CDR3 protein: CASSEEGGNQPQHF
CDR3 DNA: TGTGCCAGCAGTGAAGAAGGGGGCAATCAGCCCCAGCATTTT

J gene: TRBJ1-2
CDR3 length: 17
D gene: TRBD1
V gene: TRBV11-2
clone size: few
CDR3 protein: CASSLDVVTGGNYGYTF
CDR3 DNA: TGTGCCAGCAGCTTAGATGTGGTGACAGGGGGTAACTATGGCTACACCTTC

J gene: TRBJ1-5
CDR3 length: 14
D gene: .
V gene: TRBV6-1
clone size: many
CDR3 protein: CASRRRTDGQPQHF
CDR3 DNA: TGTGCCAGCCGGAGGAGGACTGATGGTCAGCCCCAGCATTTT

J gene: TRBJ1-5
CDR3 length: 15
D gene: .
V gene: TRBV6-5
clone size: many
CDR3 protein: CASSWMAGDNQPQHF
CDR3 DNA: TGTGCCAGCAGTTGGATGGCAGGGGACAATCAGCCCCAGCATTTT

J gene: TRBJ2-5
CDR3 length: 16
D gene: TRBD2
V gene: TRBV6-5
clone size: many
CDR3 protein: CASSYPLAGGPVTQYF
CDR3 DNA: TGTGCCAGCAGTTACCCCCTAGCGGGAGGGCCCGTGACCCAGTACTTC

J gene: TRBJ2-5
CDR3 length: 15
D gene: TRBD2
V gene: TRBV20-1
clone size: many
CDR3 protein: CSARDHRGGRETQYF
CDR3 DNA: TGCAGTGCTAGAGATCATCGGGGGGGCCGTGAGACCCAGTACTTC

J gene: TRBJ1-5
CDR3 length: 15
D gene: .
V gene: TRBV4-1
clone size: .
CDR3 protein: CASSRQIGGSQPQHF
CDR3 DNA: TGCGCCAGCAGCCGCCAAATAGGGGGGTCTCAGCCCCAGCATTTT

J gene: TRBJ1-1
CDR3 length: 15
D gene: TRBD1
V gene: TRBV2
clone size: many
CDR3 protein: CASSTRGGQGSEAFF
CDR3 DNA: TGTGCCAGCAGTACGAGGGGAGGACAGGGGAGTGAGGCTTTCTTT

J gene: TRBJ2-5
CDR3 length: 13
D gene: .
V gene: TRBV20-1
clone size: many
CDR3 protein: CSARVQIQETQYF
CDR3 DNA: TGCAGTGCTAGAGTGCAGATTCAAGAGACCCAGTACTTC

J gene: TRBJ2-6
CDR3 length: 17
D gene: .
V gene: TRBV9
clone size: .
CDR3 protein: CASSPQTVLSGANVLTF
CDR3 DNA: TGTGCCAGCAGCCCCCAGACAGTTCTCTCTGGGGCCAACGTCCTGACTTTC

J gene: TRBJ2-3
CDR3 length: 14
D gene: .
V gene: TRBV6-2/TRBV6-3
clone size: many
CDR3 protein: CASSYSRPSDTQYF
CDR3 DNA: TGTGCCAGCAGTTACTCGAGACCATCAGATACGCAGTATTTT

J gene: TRBJ1-5
CDR3 length: 16
D gene: .
V gene: TRBV7-8
clone size: many
CDR3 protein: CASSRWTWKGNQPQHF
CDR3 DNA: TGTGCCAGCAGCCGCTGGACCTGGAAGGGCAATCAGCCCCAGCATTTT

J gene: TRBJ1-3
CDR3 length: 13
D gene: TRBD1
V gene: TRBV27
clone size: many
CDR3 protein: CASGTGEGNTIYF
CDR3 DNA: TGTGCCAGCGGGACAGGGGAAGGAAACACCATATATTTT

J gene: TRBJ1-2
CDR3 length: 14
D gene: .
V gene: TRBV2
clone size: many
CDR3 protein: CASSPTDSLGGYTF
CDR3 DNA: TGTGCCAGCAGCCCCACAGACAGCCTCGGCGGCTACACCTTC

J gene: TRBJ1-5
CDR3 length: 16
D gene: TRBD1
V gene: TRBV19
clone size: many
CDR3 protein: CASSIRQGYFNQPQHF
CDR3 DNA: TGTGCCAGTAGTATTCGACAGGGGTATTTTAATCAGCCCCAGCATTTT

J gene: TRBJ1-4
CDR3 length: 14
D gene: TRBD1
V gene: TRBV12-3/TRBV12-4
clone size: .
CDR3 protein: CASSGTARAEKLFF
CDR3 DNA: TGTGCCAGCAGTGGGACAGCACGTGCAGAAAAACTGTTTTTT

J gene: TRBJ1-5
CDR3 length: 15
D gene: .
V gene: TRBV20-1
clone size: many
CDR3 protein: CSARDPGARNQPQHF
CDR3 DNA: TGCAGTGCTAGAGATCCGGGGGCGAGGAATCAGCCCCAGCATTTT

J gene: TRBJ2-5
CDR3 length: 12
D gene: .
V gene: TRBV29-1
clone size: .
CDR3 protein: CSVLSDRETQYF
CDR3 DNA: TGCAGCGTCCTTAGCGACCGAGAGACCCAGTACTTC

J gene: TRBJ2-7
CDR3 length: 14
D gene: .
V gene: TRBV3-1
clone size: few
CDR3 protein: CASSPRRPPVEQYF
CDR3 DNA: TGTGCCAGCAGCCCCCGCAGGCCGCCGGTAGAGCAGTACTTC

J gene: TRBJ1-1
CDR3 length: 15
D gene: TRBD1
V gene: TRBV19
clone size: .
CDR3 protein: CATLTGAGGATEAFF
CDR3 DNA: TGTGCCACTCTAACAGGTGCAGGGGGTGCCACTGAAGCTTTCTTT

J gene: TRBJ2-5
CDR3 length: 12
D gene: .
V gene: TRBV9
clone size: many
CDR3 protein: CASSGSGETQYF
CDR3 DNA: TGTGCCAGCAGCGGCAGTGGGGAGACCCAGTACTTC

J gene: TRBJ1-5
CDR3 length: 13
D gene: .
V gene: TRBV12-5
clone size: many
CDR3 protein: CASGPPLGQPQHF
CDR3 DNA: TGTGCTAGTGGTCCCCCATTGGGACAGCCCCAGCATTTT

J gene: TRBJ2-6
CDR3 length: 16
D gene: .
V gene: TRBV30
clone size: .
CDR3 protein: CAWSPYGQAQANVLTF
CDR3 DNA: TGTGCCTGGAGTCCCTACGGGCAGGCACAGGCCAACGTCCTGACTTTC

J gene: TRBJ1-2
CDR3 length: 14
D gene: TRBD1
V gene: TRBV25-1
clone size: many
CDR3 protein: CASSEWGTAYGYTF
CDR3 DNA: TGTGCCAGCAGTGAATGGGGGACAGCCTATGGCTACACCTTC

J gene: TRBJ2-4
CDR3 length: 15
D gene: .
V gene: TRBV6-1
clone size: .
CDR3 protein: CASRGTLLAKNIKYF
CDR3 DNA: TGTGCCAGCAGGGGGACGCTTCTAGCCAAAAACATTAAGTACTTC

J gene: TRBJ2-5
CDR3 length: 16
D gene: TRBD2
V gene: TRBV6-1
clone size: .
CDR3 protein: CASSIQLAGGWETQYF
CDR3 DNA: TGTGCCAGCAGTATCCAATTAGCGGGGGGGTGGGAGACCCAGTACTTC

J gene: TRBJ1-2
CDR3 length: 15
D gene: .
V gene: TRBV14
clone size: many
CDR3 protein: CASSQGSGGLRSNTF
CDR3 DNA: TGTGCCAGCAGCCAAGGGAGTGGGGGGCTCAGAAGTAACACCTTC